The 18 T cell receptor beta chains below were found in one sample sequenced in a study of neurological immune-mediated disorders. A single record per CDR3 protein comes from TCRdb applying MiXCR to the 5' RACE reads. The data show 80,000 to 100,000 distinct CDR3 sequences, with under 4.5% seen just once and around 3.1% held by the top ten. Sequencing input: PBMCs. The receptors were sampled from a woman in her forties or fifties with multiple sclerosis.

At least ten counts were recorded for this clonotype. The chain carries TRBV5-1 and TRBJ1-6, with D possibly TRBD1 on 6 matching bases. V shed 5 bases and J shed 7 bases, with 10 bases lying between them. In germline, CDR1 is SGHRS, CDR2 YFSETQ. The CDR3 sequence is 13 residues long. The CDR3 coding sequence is TGCGCCAGCAGACTACAGGGAAATTCACCCCTCCACTTT. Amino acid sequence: CASRLQGNSPLHF. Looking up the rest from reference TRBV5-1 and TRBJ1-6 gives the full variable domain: KAGVTQTPRYLIKTRGQQVTLSCSPISGHRSVSWYQQTPGQGLQFLFEYFSETQRNKGNFPGRFSGRQFSNSRSEMNVSTLELGDSALYLCASRLQGNSPLHFGNGTRLTVT.

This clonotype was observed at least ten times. The CDR3 region has the DNA TGTGCCAGCAGCCCTGGACAGCCCCGCTTTAATGAAAAACTGTTTTTT. Its translation: CASSPGQPRFNEKLFF. V is TRBV7-9 and J is TRBJ1-4, with D possibly matching TRBD1 (6 bases). This CDR3 is 16 amino acids long. Germline CDR1 is SEHNR and CDR2 is FQNEAQ (reference sequence). V lost 5 bases, J lost 4 bases, and 17 bases lay in between.

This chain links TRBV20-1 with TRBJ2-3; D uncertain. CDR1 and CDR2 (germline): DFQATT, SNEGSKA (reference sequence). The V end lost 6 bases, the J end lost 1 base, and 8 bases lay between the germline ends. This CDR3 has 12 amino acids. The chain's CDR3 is CSAILGTDTQYF. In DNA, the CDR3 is TGCAGTGCCATACTTGGCACAGATACGCAGTATTTT.

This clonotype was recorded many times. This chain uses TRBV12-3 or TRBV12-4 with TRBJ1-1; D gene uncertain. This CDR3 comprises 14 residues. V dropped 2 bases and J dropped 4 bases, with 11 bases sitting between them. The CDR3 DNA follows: TGTGCCAGCAGTTTATACGGGGAGGCCACTGAAGCTTTCTTT. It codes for CASSLYGEATEAFF.

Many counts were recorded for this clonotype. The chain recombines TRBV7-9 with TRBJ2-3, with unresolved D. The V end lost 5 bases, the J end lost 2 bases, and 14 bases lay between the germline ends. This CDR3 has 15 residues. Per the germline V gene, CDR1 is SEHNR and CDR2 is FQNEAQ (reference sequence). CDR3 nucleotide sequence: TGTGCCAGCAGCGCACTACAGCTAGTCACAGATACGCAGTATTTT. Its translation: CASSALQLVTDTQYF.

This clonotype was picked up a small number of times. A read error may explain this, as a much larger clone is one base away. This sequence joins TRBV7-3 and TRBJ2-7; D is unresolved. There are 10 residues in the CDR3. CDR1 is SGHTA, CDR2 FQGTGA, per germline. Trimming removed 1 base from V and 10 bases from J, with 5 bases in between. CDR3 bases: TGTGCCAGCAGCTTAAAAACTCAGTACTTC. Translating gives CASSLKTQYF.

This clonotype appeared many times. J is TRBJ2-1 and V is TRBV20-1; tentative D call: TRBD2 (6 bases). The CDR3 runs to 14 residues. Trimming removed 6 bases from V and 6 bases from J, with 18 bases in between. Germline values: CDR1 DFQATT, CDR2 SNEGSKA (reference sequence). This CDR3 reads CSAQDLARSNEQFF. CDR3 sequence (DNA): TGCAGTGCCCAGGACCTAGCGAGGAGCAATGAGCAGTTCTTC.

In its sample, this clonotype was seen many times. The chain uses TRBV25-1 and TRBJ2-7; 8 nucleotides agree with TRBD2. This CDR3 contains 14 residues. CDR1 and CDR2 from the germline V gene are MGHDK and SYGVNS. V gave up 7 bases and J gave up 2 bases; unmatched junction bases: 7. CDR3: CASTQSGGAYEQYF. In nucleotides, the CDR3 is TGTGCCAGCACCCAAAGCGGGGGAGCCTACGAGCAGTACTTC.

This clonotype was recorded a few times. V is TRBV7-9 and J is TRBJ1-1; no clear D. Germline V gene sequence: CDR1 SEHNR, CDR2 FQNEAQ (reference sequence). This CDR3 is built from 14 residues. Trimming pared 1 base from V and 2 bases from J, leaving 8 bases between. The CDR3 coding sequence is TGTGCCAGCAGCTTAGGGGCAGGTAACACTGAAGCTTTCTTT. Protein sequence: CASSLGAGNTEAFF.

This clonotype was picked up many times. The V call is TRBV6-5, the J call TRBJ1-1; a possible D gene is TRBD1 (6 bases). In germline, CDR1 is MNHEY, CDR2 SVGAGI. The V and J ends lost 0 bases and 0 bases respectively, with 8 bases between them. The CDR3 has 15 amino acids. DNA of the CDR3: TGTGCCAGCAGTTACTCCCAGGGGCTGAACACTGAAGCTTTCTTT. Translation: CASSYSQGLNTEAFF.

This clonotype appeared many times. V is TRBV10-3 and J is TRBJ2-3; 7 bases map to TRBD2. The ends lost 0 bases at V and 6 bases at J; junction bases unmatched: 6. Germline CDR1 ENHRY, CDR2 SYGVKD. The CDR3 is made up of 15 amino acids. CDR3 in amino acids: CAISESRAGLDTQYF. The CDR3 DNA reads TGTGCCATCAGTGAGTCGAGAGCGGGGCTTGATACGCAGTATTTT.

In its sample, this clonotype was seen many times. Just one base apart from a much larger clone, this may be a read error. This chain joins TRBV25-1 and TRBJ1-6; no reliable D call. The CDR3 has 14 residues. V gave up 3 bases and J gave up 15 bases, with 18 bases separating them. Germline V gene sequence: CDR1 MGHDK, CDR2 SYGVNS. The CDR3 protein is CASSDPRRTQYLHF. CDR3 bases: TGTGCCAGCAGTGACCCCAGGCGGACTCAATACCTCCACTTT.

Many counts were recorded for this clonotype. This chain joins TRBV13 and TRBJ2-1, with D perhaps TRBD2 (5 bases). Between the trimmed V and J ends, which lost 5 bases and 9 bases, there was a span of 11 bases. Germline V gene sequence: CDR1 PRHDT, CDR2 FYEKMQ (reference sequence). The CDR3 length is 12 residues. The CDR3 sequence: CASSRVSGEQFF. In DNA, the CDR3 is TGTGCCAGCAGCCGGGTCAGCGGTGAGCAGTTCTTC.

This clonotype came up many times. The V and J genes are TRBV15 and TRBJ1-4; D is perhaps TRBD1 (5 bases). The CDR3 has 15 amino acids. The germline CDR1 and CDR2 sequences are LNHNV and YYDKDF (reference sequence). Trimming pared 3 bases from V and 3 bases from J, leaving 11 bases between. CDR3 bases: TGTGCCACCAGCAGGGGGAGGGGATCTAATGAAAAACTGTTTTTT. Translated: CATSRGRGSNEKLFF. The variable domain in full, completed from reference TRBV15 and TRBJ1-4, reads DAMVIQNPRYQVTQFGKPVTLSCSQTLNHNVMYWYQQKSSQAPKLLFHYYDKDFNNEADTPDNFQSRRPNTSFCFLDIRSPGLGDTAMYLCATSRGRGSNEKLFFGSGTQLSVL.

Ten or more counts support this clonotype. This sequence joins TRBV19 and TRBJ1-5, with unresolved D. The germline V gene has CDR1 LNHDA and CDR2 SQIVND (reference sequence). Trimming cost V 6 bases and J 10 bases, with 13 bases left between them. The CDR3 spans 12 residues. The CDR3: CASRAGGIPQHF. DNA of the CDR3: TGTGCCAGTAGGGCAGGCGGAATTCCCCAGCATTTT.

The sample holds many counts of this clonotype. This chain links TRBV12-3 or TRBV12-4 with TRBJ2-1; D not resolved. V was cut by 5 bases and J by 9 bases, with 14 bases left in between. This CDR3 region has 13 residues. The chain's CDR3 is CASSPLHLGEQFF. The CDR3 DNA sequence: TGTGCCAGCAGTCCCTTGCACTTGGGTGAGCAGTTCTTC.

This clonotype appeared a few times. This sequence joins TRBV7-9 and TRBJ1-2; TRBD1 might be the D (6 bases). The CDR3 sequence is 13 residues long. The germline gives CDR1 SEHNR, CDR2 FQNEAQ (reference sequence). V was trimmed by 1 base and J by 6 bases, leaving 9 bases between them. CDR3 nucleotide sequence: TGTGCCAGCAGCTTAGGGGGGGCCCATGGCTACACCTTC. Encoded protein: CASSLGGAHGYTF.

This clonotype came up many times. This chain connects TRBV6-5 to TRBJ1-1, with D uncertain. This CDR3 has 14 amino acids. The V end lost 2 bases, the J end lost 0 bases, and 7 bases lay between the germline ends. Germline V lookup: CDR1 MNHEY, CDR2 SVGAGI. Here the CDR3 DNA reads TGTGCCAGCAGTTACAGGGTTTTGAACACTGAAGCTTTCTTT. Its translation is CASSYRVLNTEAFF.